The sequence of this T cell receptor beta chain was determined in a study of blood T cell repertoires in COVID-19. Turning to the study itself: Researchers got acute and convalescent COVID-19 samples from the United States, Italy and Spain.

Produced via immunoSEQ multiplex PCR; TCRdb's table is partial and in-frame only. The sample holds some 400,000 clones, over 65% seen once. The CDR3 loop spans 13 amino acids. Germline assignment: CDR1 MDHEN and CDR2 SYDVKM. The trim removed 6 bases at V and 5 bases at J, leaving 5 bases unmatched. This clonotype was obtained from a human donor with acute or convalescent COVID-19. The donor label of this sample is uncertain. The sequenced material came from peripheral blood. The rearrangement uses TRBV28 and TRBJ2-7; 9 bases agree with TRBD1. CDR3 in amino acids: CASRRDRVHEQYF. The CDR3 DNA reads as TGTGCCAGCAGACGGGACAGGGTTCACGAGCAGTACTTC.